This T cell receptor (beta chain) was retrieved from a study of CD8 T cells in ankylosing spondylitis. This clonotype was seen repeatedly, ten times or more. As yet, its antigen is unknown. Whole-study findings and limits: Among TCR beta sequences, a motif of several highly homologous variants appeared characteristic of ankylosing spondylitis blood.

The CDR3 is 14 residues long. With 6 bases clipped from V and 5 bases from J, the junction kept 3 bases outside the gene matches. CDR1 MNHNS and CDR2 SASEGT come from the germline V gene. TCRdb independently ran MiXCR on the 5' RACE reads; one entry per CDR3 protein. The sample has over 130,000 distinct CDR3 sequences, approximately 48% seen once. V usage is TRBV6-1 and J usage is TRBJ2-1; TRBD2 aligns across 11 bases. Sequenced: synovial fluid, either unsorted or a sorted T cell fraction (not recorded which). The clonotype was recovered from a male donor with ankylosing spondylitis. This CDR3 reads CASRRLAGNNEQFF. DNA of the CDR3: TGTGCCAGCAGACGACTAGCGGGAAACAATGAGCAGTTCTTC.